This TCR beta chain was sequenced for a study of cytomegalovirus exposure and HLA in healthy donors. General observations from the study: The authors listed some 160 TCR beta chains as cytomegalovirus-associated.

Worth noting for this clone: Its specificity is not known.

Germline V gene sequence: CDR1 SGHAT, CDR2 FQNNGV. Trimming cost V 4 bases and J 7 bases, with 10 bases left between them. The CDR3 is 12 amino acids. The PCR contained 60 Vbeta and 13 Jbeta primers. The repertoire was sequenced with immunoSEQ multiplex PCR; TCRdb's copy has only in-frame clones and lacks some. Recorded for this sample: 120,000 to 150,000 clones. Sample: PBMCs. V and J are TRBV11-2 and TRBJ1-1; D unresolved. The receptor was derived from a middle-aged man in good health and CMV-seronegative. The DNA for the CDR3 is TGTGCCAGCAGCTCCAACTCCCTTGAAGCTTTCTTT. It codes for CASSSNSLEAFF. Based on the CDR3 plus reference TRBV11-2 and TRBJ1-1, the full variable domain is EAGVAQSPRYKIIEKRQSVAFWCNPISGHATLYWYQQILGQGPKLLIQFQNNGVVDDSQLPKDRFSAERLKGVDSTLKIQPAKLEDSAVYLCASSSNSLEAFFGQGTRLTVV.